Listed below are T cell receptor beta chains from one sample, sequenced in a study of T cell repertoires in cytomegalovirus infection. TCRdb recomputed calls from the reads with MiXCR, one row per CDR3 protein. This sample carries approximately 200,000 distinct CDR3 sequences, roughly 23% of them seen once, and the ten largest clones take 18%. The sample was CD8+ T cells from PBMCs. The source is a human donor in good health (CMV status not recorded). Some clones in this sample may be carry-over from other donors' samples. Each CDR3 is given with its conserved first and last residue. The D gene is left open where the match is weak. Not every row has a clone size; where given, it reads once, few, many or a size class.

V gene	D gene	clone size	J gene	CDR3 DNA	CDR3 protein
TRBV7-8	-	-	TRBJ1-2	TGTGCCAGCAGCTTCGACGGACCAGGCCTTGACTATGGCTACACCTTC	CASSFDGPGLDYGYTF
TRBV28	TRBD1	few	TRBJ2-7	TGTGCCAGCAGCCCGCCGGCCTTCACAGGGGCAACCTACGAGCAGTACTTC	CASSPPAFTGATYEQYF
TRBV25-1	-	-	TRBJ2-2	TGTGCCAGCAGCCCCGAGGCGGGCGTCACCGGGGAGCTGTTTTTT	CASSPEAGVTGELFF
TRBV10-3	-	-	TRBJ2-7	TGTGCCATCAGTGACGGGATCACCTTGCTCTACGAGCAGTACTTC	CAISDGITLLYEQYF
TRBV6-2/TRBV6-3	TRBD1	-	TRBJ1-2	TGTGCCAGCAGCCCCTGGAGGACAGGGGCCAACTATGGCTACACCTTC	CASSPWRTGANYGYTF
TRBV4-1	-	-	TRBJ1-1	TGCGCCAGCATAGGTGGGAGGAACACTGAAGCTTTCTTT	CASIGGRNTEAFF
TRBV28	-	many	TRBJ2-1	TGTGCCAGCAGTGGTATCCAATACTCCTACAATGAGCAGTTCTTC	CASSGIQYSYNEQFF
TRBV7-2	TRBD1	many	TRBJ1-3	TGTGCCAGCAGCTCCCCCGACCAGACAGGGGCTGGAAACACCATATATTTT	CASSSPDQTGAGNTIYF
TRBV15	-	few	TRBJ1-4	TGTGCCACCAGCAGTCATCGTGGGGTTGGGGAAAAACTGTTTTTT	CATSSHRGVGEKLFF
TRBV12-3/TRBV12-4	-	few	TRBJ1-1	TGTGCCAGCAGTTCCCCGCGGACCGCCCTTCTAACTTTCTTT	CASSSPRTALLTFF
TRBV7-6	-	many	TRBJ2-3	TGTGCCAGCAGCCCGGTTGGGGGGGGGCCCCTAGATACGCAGTATTTT	CASSPVGGGPLDTQYF
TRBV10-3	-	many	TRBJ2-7	TGTGCCATCAGGGGCGATTCCTACGAGCAGTACTTC	CAIRGDSYEQYF
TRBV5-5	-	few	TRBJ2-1	TGTGCCAGCAGCCTTTATACTGGAAACAATGAGCAGTTCTTC	CASSLYTGNNEQFF